This T cell receptor beta chain comes out of a study of T cell clonality in common variable immunodeficiency. Findings and limits, study-wide: In common variable immunodeficiency, TCR beta chains reportedly carried fewer deletions and N-nucleotide insertions.

Using immunoSEQ multiplex PCR, the repertoire was profiled, and TCRdb retains in-frame clones only, with some absent. The sample was found to contain approximately 35,000 clones, and every one recurs. Heparinized whole blood, 5 to 8 ml, came from each donor. This clone came up many times. No antigen is known for it. This receptor was obtained from a human donor with common variable immunodeficiency. Sample: peripheral blood mononuclear cells.

The CDR3 bases that were read are TGTGCCACCTCAGCTAGCGACACCCCGGATACG. It translates to CATSASDTPDT. The CDR3 in its entirety is CATSASDTPDTQYF. This chain connects TRBV15 to TRBJ2-3, with TRBD2 as a possible D gene (6 bases). The read ends 3 residues early relative to the CDR3; the germline J gene fills the gap. This CDR3 is built from 14 residues. CDR1 and CDR2 (germline): LNHNV, YYDKDF (reference sequence). Between the trimmed V and J ends, which lost 8 bases and 6 bases, there was a span of 18 bases. Combining the CDR3 with reference TRBV15 and TRBJ2-3 gives the whole variable domain DAMVIQNPRYQVTQFGKPVTLSCSQTLNHNVMYWYQQKSSQAPKLLFHYYDKDFNNEADTPDNFQSRRPNTSFCFLDIRSPGLGDTAMYLCATSASDTPDTQYFGPGTRLTVL.